These 18 T cell receptor beta chains were all obtained from the same sample, sequenced in a study of T cells in Graves' hyperthyroidism and ophthalmopathy. Amplification targeted TCR beta CDR3 regions from RNA transcripts. HTBI primers were employed in a first-round RT-PCR of the TCR CDR3. Each CDR3 protein is one row after TCRdb ran MiXCR on the multiplex PCR reads. The sample includes roughly 160,000 distinct CDR3 sequences, just under 9.5% of them seen just once. Sequencing input: blood. These receptors were collected from a woman aged 18 to 35 with Graves' hyperthyroidism that later progressed to Graves' ophthalmopathy.

This clonotype was observed many times. The chain uses TRBV29-1 and TRBJ2-7; 8 nucleotides align to TRBD2. CDR3 length equals 18 residues. Germline V gives CDR1 SQVTM, CDR2 ANQGSEA. The junction had 19 bases not matched to a gene; V was cut back by 2 bases and J by 4 bases. In nucleotides, the CDR3 is TGCAGCGTTGAAAAATTGGAGCCTAATTTAGCGGGAAAATACGAGCAGTACTTC. It is translated as CSVEKLEPNLAGKYEQYF.

This clonotype was seen only a few times. The chain links TRBV2 to TRBJ2-7; the D is unclear. Germline V gives CDR1 SNHLY, CDR2 FYNNEI. The ends were cut back, 1 base at V and 6 bases at J, with 7 bases in the middle. The CDR3 is made up of 12 amino acids. The CDR3 region has the DNA TGTGCCAGCAGTGAAGAGTTTGTCGAGCAGTACTTC. As protein: CASSEEFVEQYF.

This clonotype was observed at least ten times. With a much larger clone just one base away, this may be a read error. This sequence joins TRBV13 and TRBJ2-1; D is ambiguous. This CDR3 is 11 amino acids long. Germline lookup yields CDR1 PRHDT and CDR2 FYEKMQ (reference sequence). Trimming left V 3 bases short and J 4 bases short, with 1 base between. This CDR3 is CASSFYNEQFF. Written as DNA, the CDR3 is TGTGCCAGCAGCTTTTACAATGAGCAGTTCTTC.

This clonotype was seen ten or more times. The V gene is TRBV6-1, the J gene TRBJ2-7, with D perhaps matching TRBD1 (8 bases). Per germline, CDR1 MNHNS and CDR2 SASEGT. The V end lost 5 bases, the J end lost 4 bases, and 15 bases lay between the germline ends. This CDR3 is built from 14 residues. The CDR3 loop reads CASSSGQGLYEQYF. Written as DNA, the CDR3 is TGTGCCAGCAGTTCTGGACAGGGACTATACGAGCAGTACTTC.

This clonotype has a count of ten or more. The chain couples TRBV12-3 or TRBV12-4 to TRBJ2-3; the match to TRBD1 covers 8 bases. The CDR3 is 15 residues long. The V gene end was trimmed by 6 bases and the J gene end by 5 bases; junction bases not matched to a gene: 10. CDR3: CASSGRIGQGDTQYF. CDR3 sequence (DNA): TGTGCCAGCAGCGGCCGTATCGGACAGGGAGATACGCAGTATTTT.

The V gene is TRBV19, the J gene TRBJ2-1; 7 positions match TRBD2. Germline lookup yields CDR1 LNHDA and CDR2 SQIVND (reference sequence). The CDR3 has 14 residues. V gave up 5 bases and J gave up 8 bases; unmatched junction bases: 9. The CDR3 coding sequence is TGTGCCAGTAGTGGGGACGGGGGGTACGATGAGCAGTTCTTC. Its protein is CASSGDGGYDEQFF. Using reference TRBV19 and TRBJ2-1 for the parts outside the CDR3, the full variable domain is DGGITQSPKYLFRKEGQNVTLSCEQNLNHDAMYWYRQDPGQGLRLIYYSQIVNDFQKGDIAEGYSVSREKKESFPLTVTSAQKNPTAFYLCASSGDGGYDEQFFGPGTRLTVL.

This clonotype was recorded many times. The rearrangement links TRBV15 to TRBJ2-1; 7 bases match TRBD2. Germline CDR1 and CDR2: LNHNV and YYDKDF (reference sequence). This CDR3 is built from 16 residues. V was pared by 6 bases and J by 8 bases, with 16 bases of the junction left unmatched. CDR3 amino acids: CATREEVAGVLYEQFF. CDR3 in DNA: TGTGCCACCAGAGAGGAAGTAGCGGGTGTCTTGTATGAGCAGTTCTTC.

The V call is TRBV6-1, the J call TRBJ2-1, with TRBD2 identical over 14 bases. Unmatched junction bases numbered 9, after V lost 6 bases and J lost 5 bases. The CDR3 is made up of 17 amino acids. CDR1 is MNHNS, CDR2 SASEGT, per germline. CDR3 coding DNA: TGTGCCAGCAGCCGACTAGCGGGAGGGCCAACACACAATGAGCAGTTCTTC. It translates to CASSRLAGGPTHNEQFF.

About this clonotype: With a much larger clone just one base away, this may be a read error. The DNA for the CDR3 is TGTGCCAGCAGTGAAGGGGAACATATGAACACTGAAGCTTCCTTT. Its translation is CASSEGEHMNTEASF. V gene TRBV6-1 combines with J gene TRBJ1-1; the D is unclear. The CDR3 loop spans 15 amino acids. The germline V gene has CDR1 MNHNS and CDR2 SASEGT.

This clonotype was seen a handful of times. This clone may be a read error of a much larger clone one base away. The chain couples TRBV15 to TRBJ1-2, with no clear D. Germline V CDR1 and CDR2: LNHNV, YYDKDF (reference sequence). CDR3 length equals 15 residues. The V gene lost 0 bases and the J gene lost 0 bases, with 8 bases spanning the gap. The DNA for the CDR3 is TGTGCCACCAGCAGAGAACGGGCGGCTAACTATGGCTACACCTTC. It codes for CATSRERAANYGYTF.

At least ten counts were recorded for this clonotype. The rearrangement links TRBV20-1 to TRBJ1-1; D gene uncertain. This CDR3 has 13 residues. V was pared by 6 bases and J by 1 base, with 12 bases between. Germline lookup yields CDR1 DFQATT and CDR2 SNEGSKA (reference sequence). In nucleotides, the CDR3 is TGCAGTGCCTACGTTTTGGGGAACACTGAAGCTTTCTTT. Its protein is CSAYVLGNTEAFF.

This clonotype was observed once. The genes are TRBV12-3 or TRBV12-4 and TRBJ2-5, with D tentatively TRBD1 or TRBD2 (5 bases each). V gave up 6 bases and J gave up 2 bases, with 16 bases separating them. The CDR3 is made up of 15 amino acids. The CDR3 loop is CASSQVVGAQETQYF. For the CDR3, the DNA is TGTGCCAGCAGCCAAGTCGTCGGGGCACAAGAGACCCAGTACTTC.

Note on this clonotype: A much larger clonotype is one base distant, so this may be a read error. No conserved phenylalanine or tryptophan is present at the end of the CDR3, so a read error is the likely explanation. The chain links TRBV11-2 to TRBJ2-5; perhaps D is TRBD1 or TRBD2 (5 bases each). The CDR3 has 15 residues. Germline V gene data show CDR1 as SGHAT and CDR2 as FQNNGV. The V end was cut by 5 bases, the J end by 5 bases, with 18 bases between. This CDR3 reads CASSRGTNRRETQYL. CDR3 DNA: TGTGCCAGCAGCCGTGGGACGAACAGGAGGGAGACCCAGTACCTC.

This clonotype was recorded many times. The rearrangement links TRBV28 to TRBJ2-7, with 10 positions matching TRBD2. V lost 5 bases and J lost 7; bases outside the gene matches: 11. CDR1 and CDR2 (germline): MDHEN, SYDVKM. This CDR3 region has 15 residues. CDR3 region: CASSPPSGRAGEQYF. For the CDR3, the DNA is TGTGCCAGCAGTCCCCCAAGCGGGAGGGCCGGAGAGCAGTACTTC.

This clonotype has a count of ten or more. V and J are TRBV20-1 and TRBJ2-3, with D unresolved. Germline CDR1 is DFQATT and CDR2 is SNEGSKA (reference sequence). The CDR3 contains 18 residues. Trimming took off 1 base at V and 0 bases at J, with 20 bases between the two ends. The chain's CDR3 is CSARGREMKFPSTDTQYF. The DNA of the CDR3 is TGCAGTGCTAGAGGAAGGGAAATGAAATTTCCCAGCACAGATACGCAGTATTTT.

This clonotype was counted ten times or more. The chain uses TRBV4-1 and TRBJ2-7, with 10 bases that match TRBD2. J was trimmed by 5 bases and V by 4 bases; bases with no gene match: 5. In germline, CDR1 is MGHRA, CDR2 YSYEKL. The CDR3 runs 14 residues. In DNA form, the CDR3 reads TGCGCCAGCAGCCCAGCGGGAGGGCCCAACGAGCAGTACTTC. Amino acid sequence: CASSPAGGPNEQYF.

The sample holds many counts of this clonotype. The J gene is TRBJ2-6, the V gene TRBV2, with TRBD2 matching 7 bases. J was trimmed by 2 bases and V by 2 bases; bases with no gene match: 6. From germline, CDR1 is SNHLY and CDR2 FYNNEI. This CDR3 has 17 amino acids. This CDR3 reads CASSETAGLAGANVLTF. DNA for the CDR3: TGTGCCAGCAGTGAAACAGCGGGGCTCGCTGGGGCCAACGTCCTGACTTTC.

In its sample, this clonotype was seen many times. The chain carries TRBV6-1 and TRBJ1-3; unclear D gene. The CDR3 has 14 residues. Germline CDR1 is MNHNS and CDR2 is SASEGT. Between the trimmed V and J ends, which lost 5 bases and 4 bases, there was a span of 12 bases. DNA of the CDR3: TGTGCCAGCAGTTCCGGGCCTGAAGGAAACACCATATATTTT. Amino acids: CASSSGPEGNTIYF.